The source of this T cell receptor (beta chain) is a study of cytomegalovirus exposure and HLA in healthy donors. Measured with immunoSEQ multiplex PCR; TCRdb has only the in-frame clones, and not every one. The repertoire holds some 59,000 clones, with roughly 89% as singletons. The V gene lost 4 bases and the J gene lost 0 bases, with 12 bases spanning the gap. In germline, CDR1 is MGHRA, CDR2 YSYEKL. The length of the CDR3 is 15 residues. The sequence was obtained from a woman aged 18 to 35 in good health and CMV-seropositive. V usage is TRBV4-1 and J usage is TRBJ2-5; maybe TRBD1 (6 bases). The sequenced material came from PBMCs. CDR3 bases: TGCGCCAGCAGCCCCCGACAGGCGGACCAAGAGACCCAGTACTTC. Translating gives CASSPRQADQETQYF.